This T cell receptor beta chain was sequenced for a study of blood T cell repertoires in COVID-19. Study at large: Both acute and convalescent COVID-19 samples were obtained from the United States, Italy and Spain.

Participant-given clinical history determined each cohort assignment. All recovered Cohort 3 donors got two negative PCRs, got clearance, or saw symptom resolution. CDR1 is LGHNA, CDR2 YNFKEQ, per germline. V lost 0 bases, J lost 5 bases, and 10 bases lay in between. The CDR3 runs 14 residues. Data came from immunoSEQ multiplex PCR; TCRdb stores just in-frame clones and leaves some out. Of 150,000 to 200,000 clones detected, under 90% appear once; the ten largest clones hold approximately 8%. Sample: PBMCs or T cells enriched from blood (not recorded which). This TCR derives from a woman aged 45-65 years who had recovered from COVID-19. The chain has TRBV4-2 and TRBJ1-1; D gene ambiguous. The CDR3 loop reads CASSQERAGTEAFF. CDR3 in DNA: TGTGCCAGCAGCCAAGAGCGGGCGGGGACTGAAGCTTTCTTT.